A selection of T cell receptor beta chains follows, all from one sample in a study of T cells in tuberculosis. The table came from immunoSEQ multiplex PCR; TCRdb's copy has only in-frame clones and leaves some out. The sample has under 40,000 clones, just over 90% seen once; the top ten hold roughly 2%. The sample consisted of PBMCs. The receptors here all came from a donor aged 5-35 years with latent tuberculosis or without tuberculosis infection. CDR3s include the opening cysteine and the closing phenylalanine or tryptophan. D genes are given only for firm matches. The size entry is marked missing in some rows and otherwise reads once, few, many or a size class.

CDR3aa	CDR3nt	j_gene	abundance	d_gene	v_gene
CASSVGGQGNEKLFF	TGTGCCAGCAGCGTAGGAGGACAGGGGAATGAAAAACTGTTTTTT	TRBJ1-4	NA	TRBD1	TRBV9
CASSLAPGQPQHF	TGTGCCAGCAGCCTAGCCCCGGGGCAGCCCCAGCATTTT	TRBJ1-5	NA	NA	TRBV5-5
CATEDRPFNYGYTF	TGTGCCACCGAAGACAGGCCCTTTAACTATGGCTACACCTTC	TRBJ1-2	few	NA	TRBV11-1
CASSEVDRGFPYNEQFF	TGTGCCAGCAGTGAAGTGGACAGGGGATTTCCCTACAATGAGCAGTTCTTC	TRBJ2-1	NA	TRBD1	TRBV6-1
CSAQTWLGQYF	TGCAGTGCCCAGACTTGGTTGGGGCAGTACTTC	TRBJ2-7	NA	NA	TRBV20-1
CASSLNPGANNSPLHF	TGTGCCAGCAGCTTAAACCCAGGGGCGAATAATTCACCCCTCCACTTT	TRBJ1-6	NA	NA	TRBV7-2
CASSQGARAGYTF	TGTGCCAGCAGTCAGGGGGCGCGGGCTGGCTACACCTTC	TRBJ1-2	NA	TRBD1	TRBV2
CASRRSGEETQYF	TGTGCCAGCAGACGTTCAGGGGAAGAGACCCAGTACTTC	TRBJ2-5	NA	NA	TRBV6-6
CASSHRTGPAEKLFF	TGCGCCAGCAGCCACAGGACAGGCCCCGCGGAAAAACTGTTTTTT	TRBJ1-4	NA	TRBD1	TRBV4-3
CASSSRRPGQPYF	TGTGCCAGCAGTTCCCGTAGACCGGGACAACCGTACTTC	TRBJ2-7	few	NA	TRBV28
CASRGTDWTEAFF	TGCGCCAGCAGAGGGACAGATTGGACTGAAGCTTTCTTT	TRBJ1-1	once	TRBD1	TRBV5-1
CASSLDRAYTEAFF	TGTGCCAGCAGTCTGGACAGGGCGTACACTGAAGCTTTCTTT	TRBJ1-1	NA	TRBD1	TRBV5-8
CASSPGHSTGELFF	TGTGCCAGCAGCCCGGGACATTCCACCGGGGAGCTGTTTTTT	TRBJ2-2	NA	NA	TRBV2
CASSPPGTGSRETQYF	TGCGCCAGCAGCCCACCCGGGACAGGGTCCCGAGAGACCCAGTACTTC	TRBJ2-5	NA	TRBD1	TRBV4-1
CASSQVGTGGETQYF	TGCGCCAGCAGCCAAGTTGGGACAGGGGGAGAGACCCAGTACTTC	TRBJ2-5	NA	TRBD1	TRBV4-1
CAWSHTGAGALSYEQYF	TGTGCCTGGAGTCATACGGGAGCGGGGGCACTGTCCTACGAGCAGTACTTC	TRBJ2-7	NA	TRBD2	TRBV30
CASSLAWGATNEKLFF	TGTGCCAGCAGCTTGGCGTGGGGAGCAACTAATGAAAAACTGTTTTTT	TRBJ1-4	NA	NA	TRBV5-6
CASSLPQIAGTGFSPLHF	TGTGCCAGCAGCCTACCCCAGATTGCCGGGACAGGGTTTTCACCCCTCCACTTT	TRBJ1-6	NA	TRBD1	TRBV5-6
CASSIDLKRGKWEQYF	TGTGCCAGTAGTATAGATCTGAAGCGGGGGAAGTGGGAGCAGTACTTC	TRBJ2-7	NA	TRBD2	TRBV19
CASRYQGANTGELFF	TGCGCCAGCAGGTACCAGGGGGCGAACACCGGGGAGCTGTTTTTT	TRBJ2-2	NA	TRBD1	TRBV5-1
CASISERAPTSRYEQYF	TGTGCCAGCATCAGCGAGAGAGCTCCTACGAGCCGCTACGAGCAGTACTTC	TRBJ2-7	NA	NA	TRBV7-8
CASSLAPGGNYGYTF	TGTGCCAGCAGCTTGGCCCCAGGGGGTAACTATGGCTACACCTTC	TRBJ1-2	NA	TRBD1	TRBV5-8
CASSLGGQGPYNEQFF	TGCGCCAGCAGCTTGGGGGGACAGGGTCCCTACAATGAGCAGTTCTTC	TRBJ2-1	NA	TRBD1	TRBV5-1
CAAGGRDNYGYTF	TGTGCCGCCGGGGGGCGCGATAACTATGGCTACACCTTC	TRBJ1-2	NA	NA	TRBV10-3
CSVEGGTNKYEQYF	TGCAGCGTTGAGGGAGGGACAAATAAATACGAGCAGTACTTC	TRBJ2-7	once	NA	TRBV29-1
CASRAKDRGNGELFF	TGTGCCAGCAGGGCCAAGGACAGGGGCAACGGGGAGCTGTTTTTT	TRBJ2-2	NA	TRBD1	TRBV25-1
CASSQVWVGTGLTYEQYF	TGCGCCAGCAGCCAAGTTTGGGTTGGGACAGGGCTTACCTACGAGCAGTACTTC	TRBJ2-7	NA	TRBD1	TRBV4-3
CATGQANYGYTF	TGTGCCACTGGACAGGCTAACTATGGCTACACCTTC	TRBJ1-2	NA	TRBD1	TRBV15
CASSYNMDTIYF	TGTGCCAGCAGCTACAACATGGACACCATATATTTT	TRBJ1-3	NA	NA	TRBV7-9
CASSVLPDYEKLFF	TGTGCCAGCAGCGTTTTGCCGGACTATGAAAAACTGTTTTTT	TRBJ1-4	NA	NA	TRBV9
CASSQSGSDGELFF	TGTGCCAGCAGCCAGTCGGGTAGCGACGGGGAGCTGTTTTTT	TRBJ2-2	NA	NA	TRBV13
CAISEFLYNEQFF	TGTGCCATCAGTGAGTTCCTCTACAATGAGCAGTTCTTC	TRBJ2-1	NA	NA	TRBV10-3
CASSGSYEQYF	TGTGCCAGCAGTGGCAGCTACGAGCAGTACTTC	TRBJ2-7	few	NA	TRBV2
CASSPQGSEQYF	TGTGCCAGCAGTCCTCAGGGGTCCGAGCAGTACTTC	TRBJ2-7	NA	NA	TRBV6-5
CASSDRGLTEAFF	TGTGCCAGCAGCGACAGGGGGCTCACTGAAGCTTTCTTT	TRBJ1-1	NA	TRBD1	TRBV5-4
CAVIHLEGEKLFF	TGTGCCGTAATCCACCTCGAGGGCGAAAAACTGTTTTTT	TRBJ1-4	NA	NA	TRBV21-1
CASSVARTSGYYEQYF	TGTGCCAGCAGCGTAGCTCGCACTAGCGGTTACTACGAGCAGTACTTC	TRBJ2-7	NA	TRBD2	TRBV9
CASSVGQGGTDTQYF	TGTGCCAGTAGTGTAGGACAGGGGGGCACAGATACGCAGTATTTT	TRBJ2-3	few	TRBD1	TRBV19
CASSSLLSRTNYTF	TGTGCCAGCAGTAGTTTACTGTCCAGGACAAACTACACCTTC	TRBJ1-2	NA	NA	TRBV28
CASIPSDRGYGYTF	TGTGCCAGTATACCTTCAGACAGGGGCTATGGCTACACCTTC	TRBJ1-2	NA	TRBD1	TRBV19
CASSSMRTSPVTDTQYF	TGTGCCAGCAGTTCTATGAGGACTAGTCCAGTCACAGATACGCAGTATTTT	TRBJ2-3	NA	TRBD2	TRBV28
CASSQNRETQYF	TGTGCCAGCAGCCAGAACCGGGAGACCCAGTACTTC	TRBJ2-5	NA	NA	TRBV14
CASSAVVTGEQFF	TGTGCCAGCAGCGCCGTGGTGACGGGTGAGCAGTTCTTC	TRBJ2-1	NA	NA	TRBV7-3
CASSFLLSGQRGAAYEQYF	TGTGCCAGCAGCTTCCTCCTTTCGGGCCAGCGGGGGGCGGCCTACGAGCAGTACTTC	TRBJ2-7	NA	TRBD2	TRBV7-8
CAWSTSGFYNEQFF	TGTGCCTGGAGTACTAGCGGATTCTACAATGAGCAGTTCTTC	TRBJ2-1	NA	TRBD2	TRBV30
CSVVVGETQYF	TGCAGCGTTGTCGTCGGGGAGACCCAGTACTTC	TRBJ2-5	NA	NA	TRBV29-1
CSAYGTDGYTF	TGCAGTGCCTACGGGACAGATGGCTACACCTTC	TRBJ1-2	NA	TRBD1	TRBV20-1
CASSLGFRGYGNTIYF	TGTGCCAGCAGCTTAGGTTTCAGGGGATATGGAAACACCATATATTTT	TRBJ1-3	NA	NA	TRBV7-2
CASSSYQGAYNEQFF	TGTGCCAGCAGCTCGTATCAGGGGGCCTACAATGAGCAGTTCTTC	TRBJ2-1	NA	TRBD1	TRBV11-2
CASSLVRGYTGELFF	TGTGCCAGCAGCTTAGTCAGGGGATATACCGGGGAGCTGTTTTTT	TRBJ2-2	NA	NA	TRBV7-2
CASSLVASGASTDTQYF	TGTGCCAGCAGCTTGGTTGCTAGCGGGGCTAGCACAGATACGCAGTATTTT	TRBJ2-3	once	TRBD2	TRBV5-6
CASSFGQLSYEQYF	TGTGCCAGCAGCTTTGGACAGTTATCCTACGAGCAGTACTTC	TRBJ2-7	NA	NA	TRBV7-9
CASSEARGGTQYF	TGCGCCAGCAGCGAAGCTCGGGGGGGGACCCAGTACTTC	TRBJ2-5	NA	TRBD2	TRBV4-3
CASSLGQGGTDTQYF	TGTGCCAGCAGTTTAGGTCAGGGGGGCACAGATACGCAGTATTTT	TRBJ2-3	NA	TRBD1	TRBV27
CASSSSGGDTQYF	TGTGCCAGCAGCTCCTCAGGTGGAGATACGCAGTATTTT	TRBJ2-3	NA	NA	TRBV4-2
CASSFPGLLKEQYF	TGTGCCAGCAGCTTCCCGGGACTTCTTAAAGAGCAGTACTTC	TRBJ2-7	NA	NA	TRBV7-2
CASSVRAGGSSYNEQFF	TGTGCCAGCAGCGTTCGAGCGGGAGGGAGCTCCTACAATGAGCAGTTCTTC	TRBJ2-1	NA	TRBD2	TRBV9
CASSSGTIREETQYF	TGTGCCAGCAGCTCCGGGACTATTCGAGAAGAGACCCAGTACTTC	TRBJ2-5	once	TRBD2	TRBV6-6